This TCR beta chain is drawn from a study of T cell responses to AZD1222 COVID-19 vaccine. The CDR3 contains 12 residues. In germline, CDR1 is SQVTM, CDR2 ANQGSEA. Deletions cut 3 bases from V and 1 base from J, with 5 bases between. On this clone: The antigen is undetermined.

The table came from immunoSEQ multiplex PCR; TCRdb's copy has only in-frame clones and leaves some out. The data contain around 70,000 clones, approximately 79% of them singletons. General study findings and limits: Spike-spanning, vaccine-associated CD4 TCRs were dominant at 160-218 and 743-854. Vaccination with two AZD1222 doses was followed by a rise in Spike-specific TCR breadth and depth. Nearly half of unique spike-specific TCRs reportedly avoided B.1.351 and B.1.1.7 mutated regions.

The sequences come from peripheral blood, collected on day 0 of MenACWY control vaccination. This TCR came from an adult in good health. The chain combines TRBV29-1 with TRBJ2-3, with D unclear. The CDR3 here is CSVEPGTDTQYF. CDR3 sequence (DNA): TGCAGCGTTGAGCCAGGCACAGATACGCAGTATTTT.